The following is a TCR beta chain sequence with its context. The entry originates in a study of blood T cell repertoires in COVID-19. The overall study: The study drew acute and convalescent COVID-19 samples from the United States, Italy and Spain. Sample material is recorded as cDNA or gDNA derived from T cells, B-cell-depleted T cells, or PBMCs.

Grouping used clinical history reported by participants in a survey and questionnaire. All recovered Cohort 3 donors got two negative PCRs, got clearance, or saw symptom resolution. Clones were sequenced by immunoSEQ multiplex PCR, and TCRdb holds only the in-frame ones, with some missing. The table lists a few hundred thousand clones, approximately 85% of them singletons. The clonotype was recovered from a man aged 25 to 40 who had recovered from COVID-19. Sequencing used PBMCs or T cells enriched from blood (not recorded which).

The CDR3 sequence is CASSLRQGPNSPLHF. The CDR3 bases are TGTGCCAGCAGCTTGCGGCAGGGTCCAAATTCACCCCTCCACTTT. The genes are TRBV5-4 and TRBJ1-6; maybe TRBD1 (5 bases). V shed 1 base and J shed 7 bases, with 12 bases lying between them. The CDR3 runs 15 residues. From germline, CDR1 is SGHNT and CDR2 YYREEE (reference sequence).